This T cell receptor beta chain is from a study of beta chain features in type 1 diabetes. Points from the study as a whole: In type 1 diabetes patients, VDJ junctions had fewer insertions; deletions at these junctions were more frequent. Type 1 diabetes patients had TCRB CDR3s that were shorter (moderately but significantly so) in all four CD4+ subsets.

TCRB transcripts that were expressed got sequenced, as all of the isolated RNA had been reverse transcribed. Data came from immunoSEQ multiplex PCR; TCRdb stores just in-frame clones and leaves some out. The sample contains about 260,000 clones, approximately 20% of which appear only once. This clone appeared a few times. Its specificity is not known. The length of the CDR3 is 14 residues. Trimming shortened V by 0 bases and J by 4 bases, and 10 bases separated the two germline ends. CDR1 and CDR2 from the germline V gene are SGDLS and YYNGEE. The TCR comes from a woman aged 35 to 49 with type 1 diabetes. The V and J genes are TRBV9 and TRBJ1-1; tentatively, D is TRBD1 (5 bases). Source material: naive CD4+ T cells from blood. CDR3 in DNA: TGTGCCAGCAGCGTAGGGCTCAGGGCCACTGAAGCTTTCTTT. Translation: CASSVGLRATEAFF.